This note documents a single TCR beta chain sequence. The antigen is unknown. These donors were members of the roughly 120-subject validation cohort, a group separate from the roughly 670-subject first cohort. This sample was included in a study of cytomegalovirus exposure and HLA in healthy donors. Only in-frame clones appear in the TCRdb table, and some are missing; sequencing was by immunoSEQ multiplex PCR. Of about 130,000 clones listed, over 85% are singletons. Notes on the study in general: Reported results showed that the classifier diagnosed cytomegalovirus status with high specificity and sensitivity. Among the CMV-associated chains, a few were confirmed in vitro as specific for CMV antigens.

The CDR3 is 13 residues long. Trimming left V 3 bases short and J 7 bases short, with 12 bases between. The germline V gene encodes CDR1 MGHRA and CDR2 YSYEKL. This chain uses TRBV4-1 with TRBJ1-2; the D is unclear. The sequence came from a man younger than 40 in good health and CMV-seronegative. Sequenced material: PBMCs. CDR3 DNA: TGCGCCAGCAGCCAGGTGGAACTAGGTGGCTACACCTTC. It yields the protein CASSQVELGGYTF.